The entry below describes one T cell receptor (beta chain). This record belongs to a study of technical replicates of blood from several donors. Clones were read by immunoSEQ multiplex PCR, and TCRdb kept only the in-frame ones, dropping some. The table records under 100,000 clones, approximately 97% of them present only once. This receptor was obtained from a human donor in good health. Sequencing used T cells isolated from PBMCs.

CDR3 sequence: CASSLAGTSHSEQFF. CDR3 bases: TGTGCCAGCAGCTTAGCCGGGACTAGCCATAGTGAGCAGTTCTTC. J is TRBJ2-1 and V is TRBV11-2; TRBD2 aligns across 9 bases. Germline V gives CDR1 SGHAT, CDR2 FQNNGV. There are 15 residues in the CDR3. The V gene end was trimmed by 1 base and the J gene end by 9 bases; junction bases not matched to a gene: 7.